This T cell receptor beta chain was sequenced during a study of blood T cell repertoires in COVID-19. About the study: COVID-19 samples from acute and convalescent phases originated in the United States, Italy and Spain.

V was pared by 0 bases and J by 4 bases, with 15 bases between. The germline V gene has CDR1 SQVTM and CDR2 ANQGSEA. The CDR3 covers 15 residues. In the original workflow: Researchers report that nucleated cell counts were estimated from reference gene primer amplification. Profiled with immunoSEQ multiplex PCR; TCRdb holds only in-frame clones, not every one. V, J and clone size were drawn from that table, and D and trimming were deduced from the DNA. The sample holds fewer than 60,000 clones; around 90% are singletons and the top ten take 10%. The TCR sequence derives from a human donor with acute or convalescent COVID-19. The donor label of this sample is uncertain. The sample comprised peripheral blood. The gene calls are TRBV29-1 and TRBJ2-5; D call uncertain. CDR3 region: CSVEDLALAPETQYF. CDR3 bases: TGCAGCGTTGAAGATCTCGCCCTGGCCCCAGAGACCCAGTACTTC.